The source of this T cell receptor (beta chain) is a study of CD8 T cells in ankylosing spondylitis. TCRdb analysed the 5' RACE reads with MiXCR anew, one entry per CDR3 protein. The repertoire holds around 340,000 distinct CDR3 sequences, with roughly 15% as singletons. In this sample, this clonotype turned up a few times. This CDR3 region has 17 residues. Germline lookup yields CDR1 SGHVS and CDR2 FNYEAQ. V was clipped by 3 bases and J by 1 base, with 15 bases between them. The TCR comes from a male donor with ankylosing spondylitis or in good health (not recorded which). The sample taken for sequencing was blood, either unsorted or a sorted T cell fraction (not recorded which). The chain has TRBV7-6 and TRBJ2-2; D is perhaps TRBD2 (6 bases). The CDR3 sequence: CASSFATGTLNTGELFF. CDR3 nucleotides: TGTGCCAGCAGCTTTGCGACCGGGACTTTGAACACCGGGGAGCTGTTTTTT.